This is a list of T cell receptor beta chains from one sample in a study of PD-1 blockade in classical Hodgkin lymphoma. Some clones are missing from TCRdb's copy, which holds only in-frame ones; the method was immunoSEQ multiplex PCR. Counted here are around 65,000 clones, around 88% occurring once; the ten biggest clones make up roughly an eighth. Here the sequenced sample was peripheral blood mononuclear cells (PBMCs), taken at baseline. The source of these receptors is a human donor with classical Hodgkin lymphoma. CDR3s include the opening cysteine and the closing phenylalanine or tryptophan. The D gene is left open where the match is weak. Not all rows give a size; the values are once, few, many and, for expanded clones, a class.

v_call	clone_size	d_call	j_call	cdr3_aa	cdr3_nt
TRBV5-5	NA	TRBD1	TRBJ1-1	CASSLGDRGSWSTEAFF	TGTGCCAGCAGCTTGGGGGACAGGGGATCTTGGAGCACTGAAGCTTTCTTT
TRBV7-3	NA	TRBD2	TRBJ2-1	CASSLAGGLHEQFF	TGTGCCAGCAGTTTAGCGGGGGGGCTCCATGAGCAGTTCTTC
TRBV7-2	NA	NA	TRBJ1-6	CASRYSAEGSPLHF	TGTGCCAGCAGATACTCTGCCGAGGGCTCCCCCCTCCACTTT
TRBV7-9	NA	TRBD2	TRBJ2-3	CASSFRTAGGTDTQYF	TGTGCCAGCAGCTTCAGGACGGCGGGGGGGACAGATACGCAGTATTTT
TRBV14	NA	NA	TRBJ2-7	CASSRREAFYEQYF	TGTGCCAGTAGCCGCAGAGAGGCTTTCTACGAGCAGTACTTC
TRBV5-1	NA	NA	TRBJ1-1	CASSLFGVNTEAFF	TGCGCCAGCAGCTTATTCGGGGTAAACACTGAAGCTTTCTTT
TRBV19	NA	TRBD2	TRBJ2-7	CASSIERGISYEQYF	TGTGCCAGTAGTATAGAGCGGGGGATCTCCTACGAGCAGTACTTC
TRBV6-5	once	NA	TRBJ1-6	CASSYVPTLNSPLHF	TGTGCCAGCAGTTACGTGCCAACCCTTAATTCACCCCTCCACTTT
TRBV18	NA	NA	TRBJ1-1	CASSPRGGPGNTEAFF	TGTGCCAGCTCACCAAGGGGGGGTCCCGGGAACACTGAAGCTTTCTTT
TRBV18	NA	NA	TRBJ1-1	CASSAPPGGRGTEAFF	TGTGCCAGCTCAGCACCCCCCGGGGGGAGGGGCACTGAAGCTTTCTTT
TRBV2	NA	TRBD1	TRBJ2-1	CASSGGYEQFF	TGTGCCAGTTCAGGGGGTTACGAGCAGTTCTTC
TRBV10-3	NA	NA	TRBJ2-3	CATRIGVISDTQYF	TGTGCCACCCGAATCGGGGTTATCTCAGATACGCAGTATTTT
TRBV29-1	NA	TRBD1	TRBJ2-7	CSVEAWDRSSYEQYF	TGCAGCGTTGAAGCCTGGGACAGGTCGTCCTACGAGCAGTACTTC
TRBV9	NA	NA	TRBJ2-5	CASSVGTVGTQYF	TGTGCCAGCAGCGTAGGGACCGTGGGGACCCAGTACTTC
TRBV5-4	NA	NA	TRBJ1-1	CASSLAAGREAFF	TGTGCCAGCAGCTTGGCCGCAGGGAGAGAAGCTTTCTTT
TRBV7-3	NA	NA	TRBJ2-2	CASSPRAQGYTGELFF	TGTGCCAGCAGCCCAAGGGCACAGGGCTACACCGGGGAGCTGTTTTTT
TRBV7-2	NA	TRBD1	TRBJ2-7	CASSATGTGSQRGEQYF	TGTGCCAGCAGCGCCACCGGGACAGGGTCCCAGCGCGGCGAGCAGTACTTC
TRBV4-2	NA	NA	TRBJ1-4	CASSQVGSRTTNEKLFF	TGTGCCAGCAGCCAAGTAGGGTCCAGGACAACTAATGAAAAACTGTTTTTT
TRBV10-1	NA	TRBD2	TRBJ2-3	CASSDHLTSGYDTQYF	TGCGCCAGCAGTGATCATCTAACTAGCGGATACGATACGCAGTATTTT
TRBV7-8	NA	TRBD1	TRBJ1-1	CASSPGTGGAAFF	TGTGCCAGCAGCCCGGGGACAGGGGGTGCAGCTTTCTTT
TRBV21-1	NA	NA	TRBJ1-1	CASSKPYTEAFF	TGTGCCAGCAGCAAACCGTACACTGAAGCTTTCTTT
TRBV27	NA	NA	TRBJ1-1	CASMRTVNTEAFF	TGTGCCAGCATGAGGACCGTGAACACTGAAGCTTTCTTT
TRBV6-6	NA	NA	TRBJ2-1	CASSTRTFPEQFF	TGTGCCAGCAGTACCAGGACTTTTCCTGAGCAGTTCTTC
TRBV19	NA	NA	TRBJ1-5	CASTRGGYSNQPQHF	TGTGCCAGTACAAGGGGGGGCTATAGCAATCAGCCCCAGCATTTT
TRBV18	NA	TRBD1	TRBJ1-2	CASSPRQGARYGYTF	TGTGCCAGCTCACCTAGACAGGGGGCACGGTATGGCTACACCTTC
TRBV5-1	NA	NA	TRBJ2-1	CASSLAGSNEQFF	TGCGCCAGCAGCTTGGCAGGTAGCAATGAGCAGTTCTTC
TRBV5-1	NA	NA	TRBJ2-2	CASSLGQSAGELFF	TGCGCCAGCAGCTTGGGGCAGTCGGCCGGGGAGCTGTTTTTT
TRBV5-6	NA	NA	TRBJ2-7	CASSLDLEEQYF	TGTGCCAGCAGCTTGGATCTAGAGGAGCAGTACTTC
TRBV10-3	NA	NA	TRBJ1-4	CAISEFEEKLFF	TGTGCCATCAGTGAGTTCGAAGAAAAACTGTTTTTT
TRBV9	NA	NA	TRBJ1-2	CASRGTKRHYGYTF	TGTGCCAGCAGGGGTACGAAACGCCACTATGGCTACACCTTC
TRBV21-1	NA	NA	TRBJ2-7	CASSNRQAPYEQYF	TGTGCCAGCAGCAACAGACAGGCCCCCTACGAGCAGTACTTC
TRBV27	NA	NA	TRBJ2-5	CASSGVGAAETQYF	TGTGCCAGCAGTGGGGTGGGGGCGGCAGAGACCCAGTACTTC